This record concerns one TCR beta chain sequence. These data come from a study of blood T cell repertoires in COVID-19. The overall study: T cells, B-cell-depleted T cells, or PBMCs provided the cDNA or gDNA that served as material.

Measured with immunoSEQ multiplex PCR; TCRdb has only the in-frame clones, and not every one. The sample yields 150,000 to 200,000 clones, 84% seen once. V lost 5 bases to trimming and J lost 6 bases; unmatched junction nucleotides: 14. CDR1 is MGHRA, CDR2 YSYEKL, per germline. This CDR3 contains 16 residues. The chain carries TRBV4-1 and TRBJ2-7, with TRBD2 matching 9 bases. The receptor was isolated from a man between 18 and 35 years old with active or convalescent COVID-19. The material sequenced was peripheral blood. The CDR3 is CASSGIRVAGVVEQYF. The CDR3 DNA sequence: TGCGCCAGCAGCGGGATTAGGGTAGCGGGAGTCGTCGAGCAGTACTTC.